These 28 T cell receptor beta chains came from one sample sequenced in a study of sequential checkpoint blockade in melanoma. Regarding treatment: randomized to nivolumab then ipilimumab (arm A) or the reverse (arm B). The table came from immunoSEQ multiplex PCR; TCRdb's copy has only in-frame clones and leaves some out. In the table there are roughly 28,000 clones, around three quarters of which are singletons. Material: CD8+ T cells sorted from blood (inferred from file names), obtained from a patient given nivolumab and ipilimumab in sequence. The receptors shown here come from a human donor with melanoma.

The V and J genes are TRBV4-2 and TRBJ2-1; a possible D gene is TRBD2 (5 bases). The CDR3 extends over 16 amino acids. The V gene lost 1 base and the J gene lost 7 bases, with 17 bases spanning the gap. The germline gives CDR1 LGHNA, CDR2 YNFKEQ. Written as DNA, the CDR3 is TGTGCCAGCAGCCAAGTGTTGATGGGAGTAGGGAATGAGCAGTTCTTC. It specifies CASSQVLMGVGNEQFF.

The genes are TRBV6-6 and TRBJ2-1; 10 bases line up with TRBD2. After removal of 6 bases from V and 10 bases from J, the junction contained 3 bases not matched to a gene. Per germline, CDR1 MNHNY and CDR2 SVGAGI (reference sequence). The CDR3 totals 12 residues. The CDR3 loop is CASSLAGGEQFF. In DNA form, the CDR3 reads TGTGCCAGCAGCTTAGCGGGGGGAGAGCAGTTCTTC.

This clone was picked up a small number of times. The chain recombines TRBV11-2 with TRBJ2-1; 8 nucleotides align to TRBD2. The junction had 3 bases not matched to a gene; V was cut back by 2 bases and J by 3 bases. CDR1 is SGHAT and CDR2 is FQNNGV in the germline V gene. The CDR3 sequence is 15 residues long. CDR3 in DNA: TGTGCCAGCAGCTTATCCCGGGGGGGCTACAATGAGCAGTTCTTC. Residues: CASSLSRGGYNEQFF.

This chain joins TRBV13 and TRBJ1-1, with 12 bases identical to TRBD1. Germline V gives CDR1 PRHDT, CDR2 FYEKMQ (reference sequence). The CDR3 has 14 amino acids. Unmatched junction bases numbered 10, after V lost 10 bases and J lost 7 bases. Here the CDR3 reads CATRDRGQSGEAFF. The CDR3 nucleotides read TGTGCCACCCGGGACAGGGGGCAATCGGGTGAAGCTTTCTTT.

CDR3 sequence reads: CASSKQGAVTDTQYF. The CDR3 DNA sequence: TGTGCCAGCAGCAAGCAGGGGGCTGTGACAGATACGCAGTATTTT. This rearrangement joins TRBV6-5 to TRBJ2-3, with 8 bases aligning to TRBD1. Germline loops: CDR1 MNHEY, CDR2 SVGAGI. J was trimmed by 3 bases and V by 6 bases; bases with no gene match: 8. This CDR3 is built from 15 residues.

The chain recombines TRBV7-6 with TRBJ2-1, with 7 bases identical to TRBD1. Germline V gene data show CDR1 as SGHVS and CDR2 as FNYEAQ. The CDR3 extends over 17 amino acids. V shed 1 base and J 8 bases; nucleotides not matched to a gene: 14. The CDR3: CASSLGLGTGDGDEQFF. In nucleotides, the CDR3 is TGTGCCAGCAGCTTAGGTTTAGGTACAGGGGATGGGGATGAGCAGTTCTTC.

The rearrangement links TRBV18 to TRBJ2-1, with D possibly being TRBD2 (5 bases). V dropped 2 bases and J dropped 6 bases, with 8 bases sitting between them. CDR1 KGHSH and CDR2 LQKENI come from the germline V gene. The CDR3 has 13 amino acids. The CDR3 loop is CASSPARANEQFF. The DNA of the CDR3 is TGTGCCAGCTCACCAGCGCGGGCCAATGAGCAGTTCTTC.

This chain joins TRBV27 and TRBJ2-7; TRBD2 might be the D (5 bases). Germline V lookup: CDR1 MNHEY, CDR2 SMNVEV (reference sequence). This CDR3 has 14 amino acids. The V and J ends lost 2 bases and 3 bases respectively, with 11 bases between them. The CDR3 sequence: CASSLRGTSYEQYF. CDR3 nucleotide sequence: TGTGCCAGCAGTTTACGGGGAACTAGCTACGAGCAGTACTTC.

CDR3 residues: CASSPRAGELFF. The DNA for the CDR3 is TGTGCCAGCAGCCCCCGAGCCGGGGAGCTGTTTTTT. This sequence joins TRBV9 and TRBJ2-2; unclear D gene. CDR1 and CDR2 (germline): SGDLS, YYNGEE. V lost 4 bases and J lost 6, with 7 bases in between. The CDR3 length is 12 residues.

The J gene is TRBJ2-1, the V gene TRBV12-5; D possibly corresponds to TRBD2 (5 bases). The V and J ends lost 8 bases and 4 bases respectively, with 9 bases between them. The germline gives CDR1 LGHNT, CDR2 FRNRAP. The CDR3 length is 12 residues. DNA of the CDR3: TGTGCTAGTTCCGAGGGATACAATGAGCAGTTCTTC. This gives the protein CASSEGYNEQFF. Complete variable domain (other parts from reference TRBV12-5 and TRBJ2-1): DARVTQTPRHKVTEMGQEVTMRCQPILGHNTVFWYRQTMMQGLELLAYFRNRAPLDDSGMPKDRFSAEMPDATLATLKIQPSEPRDSAVYFCASSEGYNEQFFGPGTRLTVL.

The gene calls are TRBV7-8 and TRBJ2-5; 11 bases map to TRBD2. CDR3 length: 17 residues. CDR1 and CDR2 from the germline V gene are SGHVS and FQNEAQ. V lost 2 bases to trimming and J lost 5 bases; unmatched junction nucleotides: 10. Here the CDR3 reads CASSLSVSGGVEETQYF. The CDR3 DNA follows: TGTGCCAGCAGCTTATCAGTTAGCGGGGGGGTTGAGGAGACCCAGTACTTC. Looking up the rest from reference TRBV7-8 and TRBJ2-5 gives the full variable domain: GAGVSQSPRYKVAKRGQDVALRCDPISGHVSLFWYQQALGQGPEFLTYFQNEAQLDKSGLPSDRFFAERPEGSVSTLKIQRTQQEDSAVYLCASSLSVSGGVEETQYFGPGTRLLVL.

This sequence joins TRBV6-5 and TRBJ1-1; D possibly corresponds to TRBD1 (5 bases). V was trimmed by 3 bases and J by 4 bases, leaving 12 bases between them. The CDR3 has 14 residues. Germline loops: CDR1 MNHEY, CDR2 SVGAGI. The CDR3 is CASSYGGTSTEAFF. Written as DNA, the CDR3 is TGTGCCAGCAGTTATGGAGGGACGTCCACTGAAGCTTTCTTT.

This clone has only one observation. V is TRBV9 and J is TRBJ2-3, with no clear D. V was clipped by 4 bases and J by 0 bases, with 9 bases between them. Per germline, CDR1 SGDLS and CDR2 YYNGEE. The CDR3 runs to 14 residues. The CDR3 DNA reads TGTGCCAGCAGCCGCCAGGTTAGCACAGATACGCAGTATTTT. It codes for CASSRQVSTDTQYF.

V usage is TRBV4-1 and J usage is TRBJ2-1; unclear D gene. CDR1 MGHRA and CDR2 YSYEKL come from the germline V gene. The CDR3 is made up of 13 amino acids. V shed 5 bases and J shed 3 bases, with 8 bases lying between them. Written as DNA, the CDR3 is TGCGCCAGCAGCTTCGGTAGCTACAATGAGCAGTTCTTC. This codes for CASSFGSYNEQFF.

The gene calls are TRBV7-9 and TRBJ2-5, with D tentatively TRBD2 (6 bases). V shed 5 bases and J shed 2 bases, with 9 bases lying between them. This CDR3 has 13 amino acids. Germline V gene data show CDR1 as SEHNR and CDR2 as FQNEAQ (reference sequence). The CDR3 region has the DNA TGTGCCAGCAGCCCCGGACTACAAGAGACCCAGTACTTC. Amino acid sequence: CASSPGLQETQYF. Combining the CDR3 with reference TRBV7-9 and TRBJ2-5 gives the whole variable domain DTGVSQNPRHKITKRGQNVTFRCDPISEHNRLYWYRQTLGQGPEFLTYFQNEAQLEKSRLLSDRFSAERPKGSFSTLEIQRTEQGDSAMYLCASSPGLQETQYFGPGTRLLVL.

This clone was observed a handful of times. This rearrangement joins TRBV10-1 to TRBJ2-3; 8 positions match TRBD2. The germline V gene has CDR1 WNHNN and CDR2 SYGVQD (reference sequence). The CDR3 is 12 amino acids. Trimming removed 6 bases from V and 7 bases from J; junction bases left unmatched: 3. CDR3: CASSKRGNTQYF. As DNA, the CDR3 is TGCGCCAGCAGCAAGCGGGGGAATACGCAGTATTTT.

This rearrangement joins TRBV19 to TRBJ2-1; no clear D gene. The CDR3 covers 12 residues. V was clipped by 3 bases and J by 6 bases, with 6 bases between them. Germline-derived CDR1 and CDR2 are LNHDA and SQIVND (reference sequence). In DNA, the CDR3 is TGTGCCAGTAGTATTTTCGGCAATGAGCAGTTCTTC. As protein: CASSIFGNEQFF.

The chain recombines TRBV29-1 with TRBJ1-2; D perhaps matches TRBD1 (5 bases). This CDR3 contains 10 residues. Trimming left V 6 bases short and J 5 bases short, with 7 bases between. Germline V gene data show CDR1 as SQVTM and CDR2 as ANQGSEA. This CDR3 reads CSVPGYGYTF. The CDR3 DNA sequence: TGCAGCGTCCCAGGGTATGGCTACACCTTC.

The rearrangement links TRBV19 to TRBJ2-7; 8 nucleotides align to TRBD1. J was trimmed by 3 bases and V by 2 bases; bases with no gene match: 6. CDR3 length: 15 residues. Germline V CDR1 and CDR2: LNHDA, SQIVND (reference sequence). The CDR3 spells CASSIRAGGYYEQYF. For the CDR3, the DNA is TGTGCCAGTAGTATACGGGCAGGGGGCTACTACGAGCAGTACTTC.

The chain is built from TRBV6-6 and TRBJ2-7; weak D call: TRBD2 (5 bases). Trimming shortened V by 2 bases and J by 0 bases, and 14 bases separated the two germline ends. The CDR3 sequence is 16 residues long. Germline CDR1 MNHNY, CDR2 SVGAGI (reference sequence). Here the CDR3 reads CASSYGLASSSYEQYF. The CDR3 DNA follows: TGTGCCAGCAGTTACGGACTTGCCTCGAGCTCCTACGAGCAGTACTTC.

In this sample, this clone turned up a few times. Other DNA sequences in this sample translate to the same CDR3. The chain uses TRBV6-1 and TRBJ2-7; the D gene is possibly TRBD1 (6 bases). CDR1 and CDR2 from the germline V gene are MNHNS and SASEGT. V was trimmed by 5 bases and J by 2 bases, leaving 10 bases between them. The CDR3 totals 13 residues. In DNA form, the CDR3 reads TGTGCCAGCAGTCACAGGGAAACCTACGAGCAGTACTTC. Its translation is CASSHRETYEQYF.

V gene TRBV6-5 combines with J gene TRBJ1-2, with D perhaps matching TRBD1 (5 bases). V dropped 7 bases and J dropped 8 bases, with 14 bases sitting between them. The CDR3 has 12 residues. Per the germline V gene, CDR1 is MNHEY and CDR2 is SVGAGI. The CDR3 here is CASTSGGLGYTF. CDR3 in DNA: TGTGCCAGCACCTCGGGGGGGTTGGGCTACACCTTC.

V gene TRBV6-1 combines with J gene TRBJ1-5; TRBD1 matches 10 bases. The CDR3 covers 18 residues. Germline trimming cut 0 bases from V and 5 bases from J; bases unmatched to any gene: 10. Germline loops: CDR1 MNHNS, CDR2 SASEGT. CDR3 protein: CASSEARDRGSPYQPQHF. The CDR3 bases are TGTGCCAGCAGTGAAGCGCGGGACAGGGGCTCCCCTTATCAGCCCCAGCATTTT.

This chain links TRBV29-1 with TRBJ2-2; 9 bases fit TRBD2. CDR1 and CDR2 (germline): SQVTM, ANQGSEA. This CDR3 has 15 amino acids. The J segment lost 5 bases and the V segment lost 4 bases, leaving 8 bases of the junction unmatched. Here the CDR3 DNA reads TGCAGCGTTGTAATGAGGGCGGGAGGGACCGGGGAGCTGTTTTTT. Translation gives CSVVMRAGGTGELFF.

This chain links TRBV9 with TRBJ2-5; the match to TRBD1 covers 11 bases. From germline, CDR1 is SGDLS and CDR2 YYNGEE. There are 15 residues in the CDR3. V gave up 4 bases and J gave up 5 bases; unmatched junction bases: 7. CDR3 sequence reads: CASSPRTGGVETQYF. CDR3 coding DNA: TGTGCCAGCAGCCCTCGGACAGGGGGCGTGGAGACCCAGTACTTC.

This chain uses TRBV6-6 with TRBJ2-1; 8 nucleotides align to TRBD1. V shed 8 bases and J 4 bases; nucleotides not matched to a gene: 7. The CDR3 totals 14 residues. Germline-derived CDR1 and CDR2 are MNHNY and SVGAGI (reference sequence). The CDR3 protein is CASATGGYYNEQFF. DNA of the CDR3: TGTGCCAGCGCAACAGGGGGATATTACAATGAGCAGTTCTTC.

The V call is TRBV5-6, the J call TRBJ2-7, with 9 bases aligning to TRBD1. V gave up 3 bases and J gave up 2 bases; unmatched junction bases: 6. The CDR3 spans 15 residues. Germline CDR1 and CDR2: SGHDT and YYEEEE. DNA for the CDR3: TGTGCCAGCAGCTACTCCGGGACAGGGCCCTACGAGCAGTACTTC. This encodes CASSYSGTGPYEQYF.

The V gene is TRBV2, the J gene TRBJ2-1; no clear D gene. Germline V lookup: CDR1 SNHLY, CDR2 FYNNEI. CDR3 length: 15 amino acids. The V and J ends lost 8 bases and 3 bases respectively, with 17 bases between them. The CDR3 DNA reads TGTGCCAGCTTCGAGAGCTCAAATGGCTACAATGAGCAGTTCTTC. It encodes CASFESSNGYNEQFF.